The 4 T cell receptor beta chains below were found in one sample sequenced in a study of T cell changes during pregnancy in multiple sclerosis. Repertoires were generated with immunoSEQ multiplex PCR, while TCRdb's copy carries only in-frame clones and drops some. The data show tens of thousands of clones, around 93% seen once. Sequenced material: CD8+ T cells from peripheral blood mononuclear cells, taken after pregnancy. The receptor set was obtained from a female donor with multiple sclerosis, enrolled in a pregnancy study.

In the case of this clone: Sequence at one end of the junction differs from germline and may be a read error. The J gene is TRBJ1-4, the V gene TRBV15; 12 bases are shared with TRBD1. This CDR3 region has 15 residues. From germline, CDR1 is LNHNV and CDR2 YYDKDF (reference sequence). The DNA of the CDR3 is TGTGCCACCAGCAGGGAGGGACAGGGGGCTGAAAGACTGTTTTTT. Translation gives CATSREGQGAERLFF.

This clone was detected once. The gene calls are TRBV11-3 and TRBJ2-3; TRBD2 matches 13 bases. This CDR3 is 16 amino acids long. J gave up 2 bases and V 3 bases, and 2 bases lay outside the gene matches. Germline V gene data show CDR1 as SGHNT and CDR2 as YENEEA. CDR3 bases: TGTGCCAGCAGCTTGACTAGCGGGGGGCCCACAGATACGCAGTATTTT. Amino acid sequence: CASSLTSGGPTDTQYF.

V gene TRBV10-3 combines with J gene TRBJ2-5, with D perhaps matching TRBD2 (6 bases). Deletions cut 6 bases from V and 4 bases from J, with 12 bases between. The CDR3 extends over 13 amino acids. From germline, CDR1 is ENHRY and CDR2 SYGVKD. CDR3 bases: TGTGCCATCAGGGAGAGAGCGGGAGAGACCCAGTACTTC. Translated, it gives CAIRERAGETQYF.

V is TRBV7-3 and J is TRBJ2-3; 13 bases are shared with TRBD2. The CDR3 spans 15 residues. Germline CDR1 is SGHTA and CDR2 is FQGTGA. The trim removed 5 bases at V and 6 bases at J, leaving 5 bases unmatched. CDR3 sequence: CASSTSGGGSDTQYF. CDR3 in DNA: TGTGCCAGCAGCACTAGCGGGGGGGGTTCCGATACGCAGTATTTT.